This T cell receptor (beta chain) was obtained from a study of blood T cell repertoires in COVID-19. On the study more broadly: Acute-phase and convalescent COVID-19 samples originated in the United States, Italy and Spain. In each case, the material was cDNA or gDNA derived from T cells, B-cell-depleted T cells, or PBMCs.

This CDR3 region has 11 residues. Looked up from germline, CDR1 is SGHTA and CDR2 is FQGTGA. Trimming took 5 bases from V and 11 from J, leaving 13 bases between them. Per the study methods: Estimates of nucleated cell counts were drawn from the amplification of reference gene primers. Profiled with immunoSEQ multiplex PCR; TCRdb holds only in-frame clones, not every one. The DNA was the basis for D and trimming; V, J and clone size are from that table. The sample has 200,000 to 300,000 clones; 84% are singletons. The sequenced sample was peripheral blood. The chain combines TRBV7-3 with TRBJ2-7, with unresolved D. The sequence was collected from a man aged 50-60 years with acute or convalescent COVID-19. DNA of the CDR3: TGTGCCAGCAGCGTTCAGCGAGCTAAGTACTTC. Protein sequence: CASSVQRAKYF.